The entry below gives a single TCR beta chain sequence along with its context. Its target is not known. TCRdb keeps only in-frame clones here, not all; method: immunoSEQ multiplex PCR. Of approximately 44,000 clones in the sample, 90% to 95% are singletons; the top ten hold about 0.86%. The data belong to a study of T cell clonotyping in hematopoietic cell transplantation. General study findings and limits: After transplant, recipient diversity fell while pathologically expanded clonotypes grew through day 180.

This TCR derives from a woman aged 50 to 65 in good health. Some clones in this sample may be carry-over from other donors' samples. Sequencing was done on a sample of peripheral blood mononuclear cells.

This chain's CDR3 is CASSLTQETQYF. The CDR3 DNA is TGTGCCAGCAGCTTAACCCAAGAGACCCAGTACTTC. The chain links TRBV7-9 to TRBJ2-5; D unresolved. This CDR3 spans 12 amino acids. Looked up from germline, CDR1 is SEHNR and CDR2 is FQNEAQ (reference sequence). V shed 2 bases and J shed 1 base, with 2 bases lying between them.